This T cell receptor (beta chain) is drawn from a study of regulatory T cells in long-lasting Graves disease. Specified time point: persistent/refractory GD, antithyroid drugs over 5 years with positive TRAb. Isolated PBMC RNA provided the starting material for the TCR library. Building of the TCR beta libraries involved iRepertoire HTBI primers and Arm-PCR of CDR3 regions. A single record per CDR3 protein comes from TCRdb applying MiXCR to the multiplex PCR reads. The repertoire holds hundreds of thousands of distinct CDR3 sequences, with less than 25% as singletons. The CDR3 has 13 amino acids. Germline CDR1 reads KGHDR; CDR2 reads SFDVKD. V lost 12 bases, J lost 1 base, and 13 bases lay in between.

Specimen: peripheral blood mononuclear cells (PBMCs), collected when the disease was refractory, from a patient treated with antithyroid drugs. V usage is TRBV24-1 and J usage is TRBJ2-3; D unclear. The TCR sequence derives from a female donor with Graves disease. The CDR3 nucleotides are TGTGCCGCGCGCTCCCCGGGCACAGATACGCAGTATTTT. It translates to CAARSPGTDTQYF.